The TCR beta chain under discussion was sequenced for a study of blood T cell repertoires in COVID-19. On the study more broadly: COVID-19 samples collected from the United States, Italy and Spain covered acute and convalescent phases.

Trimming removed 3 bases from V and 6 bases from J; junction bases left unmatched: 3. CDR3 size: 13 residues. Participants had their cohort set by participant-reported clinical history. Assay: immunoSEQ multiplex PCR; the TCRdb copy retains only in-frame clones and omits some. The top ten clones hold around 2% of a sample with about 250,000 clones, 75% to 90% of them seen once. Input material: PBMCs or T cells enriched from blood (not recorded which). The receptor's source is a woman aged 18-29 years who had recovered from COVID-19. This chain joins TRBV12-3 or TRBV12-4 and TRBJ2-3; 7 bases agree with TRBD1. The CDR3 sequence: CASSFTGEDTQYF. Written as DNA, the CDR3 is TGTGCCAGCAGTTTTACAGGGGAGGATACGCAGTATTTT.